One sample yielded the 31 T cell receptor beta chains listed below, sequenced in a study of technical replicates of blood from a handful of donors. Profiling relied on immunoSEQ multiplex PCR, and the TCRdb table lists in-frame clones only, not all of them. The profile covers 15,000 or so clones, with around nine tenths appearing a single time and more than 9.5% taken by the ten largest. Material for sequencing was PBMCs. The receptors here all came from a human donor in good health.

The CDR3: CASSQGFRLAGDRETQYF. For the CDR3, the DNA is TGCGCCAGCAGCCAAGGATTCCGACTAGCGGGAGATCGGGAGACCCAGTACTTC. This chain joins TRBV4-1 and TRBJ2-5; 12 nucleotides line up with TRBD2. Germline V gene sequence: CDR1 MGHRA, CDR2 YSYEKL. V gave up 1 base and J gave up 5 bases; unmatched junction bases: 11. CDR3 size: 18 residues.

V is TRBV27 and J is TRBJ2-7; D ambiguous. This CDR3 region has 12 residues. Looked up from germline, CDR1 is MNHEY and CDR2 is SMNVEV (reference sequence). Trimming removed 5 bases at V and 0 bases at J, with 5 bases between. The CDR3 here is CASSDNSYEQYF. DNA of the CDR3: TGTGCCAGCAGTGACAACTCCTACGAGCAGTACTTC.

The chain uses TRBV2 and TRBJ2-5; D perhaps matches TRBD1 (6 bases). CDR3 length: 13 amino acids. The V end lost 6 bases, the J end lost 4 bases, and 12 bases lay between the germline ends. Germline CDR1 SNHLY, CDR2 FYNNEI. This CDR3 reads CASSPRGTETQYF. The CDR3 DNA is TGTGCCAGCAGCCCAAGGGGGACAGAGACCCAGTACTTC.

The rearrangement uses TRBV27 and TRBJ2-1, with D perhaps TRBD1 (6 bases). V lost 5 bases to trimming and J lost 4 bases, with 15 bases between them. Germline V CDR1 and CDR2: MNHEY, SMNVEV (reference sequence). The CDR3 consists of 15 residues. CDR3 in DNA: TGTGCCAGCAGTCCCCGGGACACCCCTTACAATGAGCAGTTCTTC. Translated: CASSPRDTPYNEQFF.

This clone is a singleton in its sample. The chain links TRBV29-1 to TRBJ2-3; D is possibly TRBD1 (6 bases). The CDR3 extends over 16 amino acids. Per the germline V gene, CDR1 is SQVTM and CDR2 is ANQGSEA. V was pared by 7 bases and J by 2 bases, with 22 bases between. For the CDR3, the DNA is TGCAGCGCAGAAATACGGGGACAACTAACCACAGATACGCAGTATTTT. It encodes CSAEIRGQLTTDTQYF.

The chain has TRBV28 and TRBJ2-7, with D possibly being TRBD2 (5 bases). Germline loops: CDR1 MDHEN, CDR2 SYDVKM. The CDR3 runs to 15 residues. V was clipped by 2 bases and J by 4 bases, with 15 bases between them. CDR3 nucleotides: TGTGCCAGCAGTTTAAATGGGGTTCTAGCTTACGAGCAGTACTTC. Amino acid sequence: CASSLNGVLAYEQYF.

This chain links TRBV19 with TRBJ1-2; no clear D. CDR3 length: 15 residues. Trimming took off 1 base at V and 4 bases at J, with 13 bases between the two ends. Germline assignment: CDR1 LNHDA and CDR2 SQIVND (reference sequence). The CDR3 here is CASSIGRAPTYGYTF. The CDR3 DNA reads as TGTGCCAGTAGTATAGGGCGGGCACCTACCTATGGCTACACCTTC.

This chain links TRBV29-1 with TRBJ2-1, with TRBD1 matching 9 bases. Losses at the gene ends were 8 bases for V and 6 bases for J; bases not matched to a gene: 17. Germline lookup yields CDR1 SQVTM and CDR2 ANQGSEA. There are 16 residues in the CDR3. CDR3 protein: CSWTGVEGVGANEQFF. The DNA for the CDR3 is TGCAGCTGGACAGGGGTAGAGGGAGTCGGAGCCAATGAGCAGTTCTTC.

The J gene is TRBJ2-1, the V gene TRBV19; perhaps TRBD2 as D (6 bases). The CDR3 has 17 amino acids. Trimming shortened V by 3 bases and J by 2 bases, and 17 bases separated the two germline ends. The germline V gene has CDR1 LNHDA and CDR2 SQIVND (reference sequence). The CDR3 loop is CASSMETGVSPYNEQFF. CDR3 bases: TGTGCCAGTAGTATGGAAACGGGAGTGTCTCCCTACAATGAGCAGTTCTTC. Filled out from reference TRBV19 and TRBJ2-1, the complete variable domain reads DGGITQSPKYLFRKEGQNVTLSCEQNLNHDAMYWYRQDPGQGLRLIYYSQIVNDFQKGDIAEGYSVSREKKESFPLTVTSAQKNPTAFYLCASSMETGVSPYNEQFFGPGTRLTVL.

The V and J genes are TRBV7-8 and TRBJ1-1; 7 bases are shared with TRBD1. Per germline, CDR1 SGHVS and CDR2 FQNEAQ. The CDR3 loop spans 15 amino acids. V was pared by 2 bases and J by 1 base, with 4 bases of the junction left unmatched. For the CDR3, the DNA is TGTGCCAGCAGCTTAAGCAGGGACAGGAACACTGAAGCTTTCTTT. It codes for CASSLSRDRNTEAFF.

V is TRBV19 and J is TRBJ2-2, with 7 nucleotides matching TRBD1. V shed 5 bases, J shed 5 bases, and the junction held 5 bases outside the gene matches. Germline-derived CDR1 and CDR2 are LNHDA and SQIVND (reference sequence). The CDR3 has 14 residues. CDR3 sequence (DNA): TGTGCCAGTAGTTCACAGGGGTCGACCGGGGAGCTGTTTTTT. Translating gives CASSSQGSTGELFF. Full variable domain (remainder filled in from reference TRBV19 and TRBJ2-2): DGGITQSPKYLFRKEGQNVTLSCEQNLNHDAMYWYRQDPGQGLRLIYYSQIVNDFQKGDIAEGYSVSREKKESFPLTVTSAQKNPTAFYLCASSSQGSTGELFFGEGSRLTVL.

This rearrangement joins TRBV6-1 to TRBJ2-3, with TRBD2 identical over 10 bases. The V segment lost 3 bases and the J segment 6 bases; nucleotides outside the gene matches: 6. Per germline, CDR1 MNHNS and CDR2 SASEGT. The CDR3 has 15 residues. CDR3 in amino acids: CASSDQAGGWDTQYF. CDR3 coding DNA: TGTGCCAGCAGTGACCAAGCGGGAGGGTGGGATACGCAGTATTTT.

The chain employs TRBV11-2 and TRBJ2-5, with 14 bases aligning to TRBD2. Looked up from germline, CDR1 is SGHAT and CDR2 is FQNNGV. The CDR3 has 15 amino acids. J gave up 5 bases and V 5 bases, and 4 bases lay outside the gene matches. CDR3 in amino acids: CASSKGLAGEETQYF. CDR3 bases: TGTGCCAGCAGCAAGGGACTAGCGGGAGAGGAGACCCAGTACTTC.

The chain recombines TRBV2 with TRBJ2-1; 13 bases fit TRBD2. Losses at the gene ends were 8 bases for V and 6 bases for J; bases not matched to a gene: 7. There are 15 residues in the CDR3. Germline V CDR1 and CDR2: SNHLY, FYNNEI. The CDR3, as DNA: TGTGCCAGCGAACTAGCGGGAGGGTTACGCAATGAGCAGTTCTTC. This codes for CASELAGGLRNEQFF.

This clone has a single count. This chain joins TRBV6-1 and TRBJ2-5, with 8 bases matching TRBD2. The tail of the sequence fits TRBJ2-7 better, so the J call may be wrong. The CDR3 has 15 residues. Per germline, CDR1 MNHNS and CDR2 SASEGT. The CDR3 DNA is TGTGCCAGCAGTGCCGGGACTAGTTCGTCCTACGAGCAGTACTTC. Its protein is CASSAGTSSSYEQYF.

The V call is TRBV19, the J call TRBJ1-2; 9 positions match TRBD1. Losses at the gene ends were 5 bases for V and 5 bases for J; bases not matched to a gene: 6. The length of the CDR3 is 14 residues. Germline V gives CDR1 LNHDA, CDR2 SQIVND (reference sequence). CDR3: CASSGTGRGYGYTF. In DNA form, the CDR3 reads TGTGCCAGTAGTGGGACAGGGAGAGGGTATGGCTACACCTTC. Complete variable domain (other parts from reference TRBV19 and TRBJ1-2): DGGITQSPKYLFRKEGQNVTLSCEQNLNHDAMYWYRQDPGQGLRLIYYSQIVNDFQKGDIAEGYSVSREKKESFPLTVTSAQKNPTAFYLCASSGTGRGYGYTFGSGTRLTVV.

The chain carries TRBV5-1 and TRBJ2-7; D is possibly TRBD2 (6 bases). V dropped 4 bases and J dropped 5 bases, with 16 bases sitting between them. This CDR3 is 14 amino acids long. From germline, CDR1 is SGHRS and CDR2 YFSETQ. The CDR3 nucleotides are TGCGCCAGCAGCCAGGGAGCCGAGCGGGACGAGCAGTACTTC. Translating it yields CASSQGAERDEQYF.

The chain carries TRBV5-1 and TRBJ1-5; D is possibly TRBD1 (6 bases). This CDR3 has 14 residues. The germline CDR1 and CDR2 sequences are SGHRS and YFSETQ. The ends were cut back, 0 bases at V and 7 bases at J, with 11 bases in the middle. DNA of the CDR3: TGCGCCAGCAGCTTGGCAGGGGATACGCAGCCCCAGCATTTT. It codes for CASSLAGDTQPQHF.

The chain uses TRBV18 and TRBJ1-5; 8 bases are a match to TRBD1. V was clipped by 3 bases and J by 5 bases; unmatched bases: 9. The length of the CDR3 is 16 residues. Germline V CDR1 and CDR2: KGHSH, LQKENI. CDR3 nucleotide sequence: TGTGCCAGCTCACCGTGGGCAGGGGGCGAGGATCAGCCCCAGCATTTT. As protein: CASSPWAGGEDQPQHF.

The rearrangement joins TRBV5-6 to TRBJ1-2; D ambiguous. Trimming shortened V by 0 bases and J by 4 bases, and 16 bases separated the two germline ends. CDR3 size: 16 residues. Germline V gene data show CDR1 as SGHDT and CDR2 as YYEEEE. The CDR3 DNA is TGTGCCAGCAGCTTGGCCCGAACGGGTATCGGCTATGGCTACACCTTC. As protein: CASSLARTGIGYGYTF.

The chain employs TRBV6-5 and TRBJ2-7; TRBD2 is a possible D gene (6 bases). V dropped 6 bases and J dropped 12 bases, with 21 bases sitting between them. CDR3 length: 13 residues. The germline CDR1 and CDR2 sequences are MNHEY and SVGAGI. The CDR3, as DNA: TGTGCCAGCAGCCCCGGACACGGCGGGAAGACGTACTTC. It encodes CASSPGHGGKTYF.

This chain's CDR3 is CASRSPSGRWDEQFF. The DNA for the CDR3 is TGTGCCAGCAGATCTCCTAGCGGGAGGTGGGATGAGCAGTTCTTC. The genes are TRBV6-5 and TRBJ2-1; TRBD2 aligns across 11 bases. CDR3 size: 15 residues. V dropped 6 bases and J dropped 8; count of bases not matched to a gene: 9. In germline, CDR1 is MNHEY, CDR2 SVGAGI.

The CDR3 is CASLPWAGNTGELFF. DNA of the CDR3: TGCGCCAGCCTACCCTGGGCGGGGAACACCGGGGAGCTGTTTTTT. This chain uses TRBV5-1 with TRBJ2-2, with D tentatively TRBD2 (5 bases). The germline V gene encodes CDR1 SGHRS and CDR2 YFSETQ. The CDR3 is 15 amino acids. Trimming pared 7 bases from V and 1 base from J, leaving 14 bases between.

J is TRBJ2-5 and V is TRBV5-6; 9 positions agree with TRBD2. Germline CDR1 and CDR2: SGHDT and YYEEEE. V gave up 5 bases and J gave up 3 bases; unmatched junction bases: 5. This CDR3 spans 14 amino acids. In DNA form, the CDR3 reads TGTGCCAGCAGAAAGGGACTAGCCGAAGAGACCCAGTACTTC. It translates to CASRKGLAEETQYF.

The rearrangement uses TRBV29-1 and TRBJ2-1, with TRBD2 matching 10 bases. The CDR3 has 14 residues. Germline V gene lookup returns CDR1 SQVTM and CDR2 ANQGSEA. V shed 6 bases and J 7 bases; nucleotides not matched to a gene: 9. CDR3 sequence: CSVFLAGVANEQFF. The CDR3 nucleotides read TGCAGCGTCTTCCTAGCGGGAGTAGCAAATGAGCAGTTCTTC.

The chain combines TRBV6-1 with TRBJ2-4, with D maybe TRBD2 (5 bases). The V end lost 3 bases, the J end lost 8 bases, and 11 bases lay between the germline ends. Looked up from germline, CDR1 is MNHNS and CDR2 is SASEGT. The CDR3 covers 13 residues. CDR3 sequence: CASSDAGVDIQYF. The CDR3 DNA is TGTGCCAGCAGTGACGCGGGCGTAGACATTCAGTACTTC.

The DNA of the CDR3 is TGTGCCAGCAGCTTGTGGTCGGGTCCTGACGGGGCCGGGGAGCTGTTTTTT. It translates to CASSLWSGPDGAGELFF. The chain joins TRBV11-2 to TRBJ2-2; D possibly corresponds to TRBD2 (5 bases). The CDR3 has 17 residues. Trimming removed 3 bases at V and 6 bases at J, with 20 bases between. Germline values: CDR1 SGHAT, CDR2 FQNNGV.

This rearrangement joins TRBV28 to TRBJ2-7; 11 nucleotides align to TRBD2. With 5 bases clipped from V and 3 bases from J, the junction kept 6 bases outside the gene matches. This CDR3 has 15 residues. Germline CDR1 and CDR2: MDHEN and SYDVKM. The CDR3 nucleotides are TGTGCCAGCAGTCAAGGACTAGCGGGCTACTACGAGCAGTACTTC. It is translated as CASSQGLAGYYEQYF.

This sequence joins TRBV19 and TRBJ1-2, with TRBD1 matching 11 bases. The germline gives CDR1 LNHDA, CDR2 SQIVND (reference sequence). The CDR3 loop spans 14 amino acids. Losses at the gene ends were 5 bases for V and 8 bases for J; bases not matched to a gene: 7. The DNA of the CDR3 is TGTGCCAGTAGTGCCTGGACAGGGGGCGCCGGCTACACCTTC. The encoded protein is CASSAWTGGAGYTF.

The rearrangement uses TRBV6-1 and TRBJ2-1; tentative D call: TRBD2 (5 bases). CDR1 and CDR2 from the germline V gene are MNHNS and SASEGT. The V end lost 4 bases, the J end lost 4 bases, and 20 bases lay between the germline ends. The length of the CDR3 is 17 residues. Here the CDR3 DNA reads TGTGCCAGCAGTGGAGTTCGAGGGATCGGGGATTACAATGAGCAGTTCTTC. Protein: CASSGVRGIGDYNEQFF.

The rearrangement uses TRBV7-8 and TRBJ2-7, with 11 bases fitting TRBD2. With V trimmed by 5 bases and J by 0 bases, 6 bases remained unmatched. Germline V gives CDR1 SGHVS, CDR2 FQNEAQ. CDR3 length: 16 amino acids. The CDR3 sequence is CASSLLTSGASYEQYF. The DNA of the CDR3 is TGTGCCAGCAGCCTTCTGACTAGCGGGGCCTCCTACGAGCAGTACTTC.